The source of this T cell receptor (beta chain) is a study of T cells in Graves' hyperthyroidism and ophthalmopathy. The overall study: Peripheral blood was obtained at initial diagnosis, preceding any treatment.

The length of the CDR3 is 15 residues. J lost 7 bases, V lost 2 bases, and 10 bases had no gene match. CDR1 is MNHEY, CDR2 SVGAGI, per germline. Exclusion followed for patients with uncontrolled infection, other autoimmune disease, pregnancy or lactation. Diagnosis relied on clinical symptoms, serum thyroxine and TRAb, thyroid ultrasound and orbital computed tomography. RNA transcripts provided the source from which TCR beta CDR3 regions were amplified. HTBI primers were used for first-round RT-PCR of the TCR CDR3. TCRdb itself ran the multiplex PCR reads through MiXCR, one entry per CDR3 protein. The sample contains hundreds of thousands of distinct CDR3 sequences, approximately 25% of which appear only once.

Sequencing used blood. The receptor's source is a woman aged 25-40 years with Graves' ophthalmopathy. The genes are TRBV6-5 and TRBJ1-2; 7 bases match TRBD1. The CDR3: CASSYAPDRATGYTF. Here the CDR3 DNA reads TGTGCCAGCAGTTACGCCCCCGACAGGGCGACTGGCTACACCTTC.